This T cell receptor (beta chain) derives from a study of blood T cell repertoires in COVID-19. Whole-study context: Some COVID-19 samples were acute and others convalescent; all came from the United States, Italy and Spain.

The germline V gene encodes CDR1 MNHEY and CDR2 SVGEGT. Trimming removed 4 bases from V and 1 base from J, with 11 bases in between. CDR3 length: 14 residues. Across about two dozen US areas, participants ranged in age from 18 to 89 years. Participant-reported clinical history was the basis for cohort assignment. How the authors handled the data: Scientists estimated how many nucleated cells there were by amplifying reference gene primers. Sequenced by immunoSEQ multiplex PCR; TCRdb stores in-frame clones only, minus some. The V and J calls and clone size come from that table; D and trimming were worked out from the DNA. The sample includes approximately 220,000 clones, roughly 85% seen only once; the top ten take approximately 4.8%.

Sequenced sample: PBMCs or T cells enriched from blood (not recorded which). The chain is built from TRBV6-2 or TRBV6-3 and TRBJ2-7; tentatively, D is TRBD1 (5 bases). This TCR was sampled from a woman aged 45-65 years who had been exposed to COVID-19. DNA of the CDR3: TGTGCCAGCAGTTTAACGACAGTTTCCTACGAGCAGTACTTC. This sequence encodes CASSLTTVSYEQYF.